What follows are 2 T cell receptor beta chains derived from one specimen sequenced in a study of T cell responses to AZD1222 COVID-19 vaccine. Sequencing used immunoSEQ multiplex PCR; TCRdb keeps in-frame clones, though not all of them. In the table there are more than 100,000 clones, roughly 90% of which are singletons. The input for sequencing was peripheral blood, taken on day 0 of AZD1222 vaccination. The receptors originated from an adult in good health.

The rearrangement uses TRBV7-9 and TRBJ2-1, with D possibly matching TRBD2 (6 bases). Germline CDR1 reads SEHNR; CDR2 reads FQNEAQ (reference sequence). Trimming shortened V by 5 bases and J by 8 bases, and 19 bases separated the two germline ends. The CDR3 has 15 residues. The CDR3 DNA is TGTGCCAGCAGCCGACTCTGGGGGGAGAGGGATGAGCAGTTCTTC. Encoded protein: CASSRLWGERDEQFF.

The gene calls are TRBV7-8 and TRBJ1-1, with 7 nucleotides matching TRBD1. Germline V gene lookup returns CDR1 SGHVS and CDR2 FQNEAQ. The length of the CDR3 is 14 residues. Unmatched junction bases numbered 0, after V lost 1 base and J lost 1 base. The CDR3 is CASSLGDRNTEAFF. CDR3 nucleotide sequence: TGTGCCAGCAGCTTAGGGGACAGGAACACTGAAGCTTTCTTT.